The present T cell receptor (beta chain) was sequenced within a study of cytomegalovirus exposure and HLA in healthy donors. The germline V gene has CDR1 LNHDA and CDR2 SQIVND (reference sequence). V gave up 5 bases and J gave up 6 bases, with 14 bases separating them. The CDR3 length is 14 residues. Primers included in the PCR were 60 Vbeta and 13 Jbeta primers. Some clones are missing from TCRdb's copy, which holds only in-frame ones; the method was immunoSEQ multiplex PCR. The sample lists 100,000 to 150,000 clones, under 12% occurring once. The TCR was taken from a woman aged 18-29 years in good health and CMV-seropositive. Material: PBMCs. This chain uses TRBV19 with TRBJ1-5; tentatively, D is TRBD1 (5 bases). The CDR3 DNA follows: TGTGCCAGTAGTGCGGGGGGAGGCAGTCAGCCCCAGCATTTT. The encoded protein is CASSAGGGSQPQHF.